The following is a TCR beta chain sequence with its context. As originally analysed: Estimates of nucleated cell counts were drawn from the amplification of reference gene primers. Data came from immunoSEQ multiplex PCR; TCRdb stores just in-frame clones and leaves some out. V, J and clone size reflect that table, while D and trimming were determined from the DNA. Of tens of thousands of clones in the sample, around 86% were seen once. The CDR3 covers 14 residues. Trimming at V came to 5 bases and at J to 5 bases, leaving 8 bases not matched to a gene. The germline V gene has CDR1 SNHLY and CDR2 FYNNEI. These data are taken from a study of blood T cell repertoires in COVID-19. For the study at large: The samples span acute and convalescent COVID-19 from the United States, Italy and Spain. T cells, B-cell-depleted T cells, or PBMCs provided the cDNA or gDNA that served as material.

V and J are TRBV2 and TRBJ2-5; 7 bases match TRBD1. This TCR derives from a woman aged 80 or over with acute or convalescent COVID-19. Sample: peripheral blood. CDR3 sequence (DNA): TGTGCCAGCAGTTTACAGGGGTTGGGTGAGACCCAGTACTTC. Translating it yields CASSLQGLGETQYF.